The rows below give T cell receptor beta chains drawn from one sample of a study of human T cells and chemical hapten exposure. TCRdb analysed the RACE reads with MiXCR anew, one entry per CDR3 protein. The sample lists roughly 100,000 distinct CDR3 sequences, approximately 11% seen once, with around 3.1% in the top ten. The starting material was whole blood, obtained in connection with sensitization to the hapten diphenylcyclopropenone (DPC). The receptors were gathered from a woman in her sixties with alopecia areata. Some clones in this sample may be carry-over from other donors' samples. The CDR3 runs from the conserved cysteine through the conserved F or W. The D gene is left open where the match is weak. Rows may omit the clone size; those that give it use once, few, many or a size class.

CDR3: CASSFATGGGYEQYF; DNA: TGTGCCAGCAGCTTTGCGACAGGGGGCGGCTACGAGCAGTACTTC; V: TRBV11-3; J: TRBJ2-7; D: TRBD1; size: many
CDR3: CASSPRASQETQYF; DNA: TGTGCCAGCTCACCTCGCGCCTCCCAAGAGACCCAGTACTTC; V: TRBV18; J: TRBJ2-5; D: .; size: many
CDR3: CASKQGGVAGYTF; DNA: TGTGCCAGCAAGCAAGGGGGTGTCGCTGGCTACACCTTC; V: TRBV6-1; J: TRBJ1-2; D: .; size: .
CDR3: CASSPGTSGTGPQYF; DNA: TGTGCCAGCAGCCCGGGGACTAGCGGGACTGGCCCGCAGTACTTC; V: TRBV11-3; J: TRBJ2-7; D: TRBD2; size: few
CDR3: CASSMSGNQPQHF; DNA: TGTGCCAGCAGCATGAGTGGCAATCAGCCCCAGCATTTT; V: TRBV6-2/TRBV6-3; J: TRBJ1-5; D: .; size: many
CDR3: CSARGPPGLQETQYF; DNA: TGCAGTGCTAGAGGTCCCCCAGGGCTCCAAGAGACCCAGTACTTC; V: TRBV20-1; J: TRBJ2-5; D: .; size: many
CDR3: CASSFGTSVANEQFF; DNA: TGTGCCAGCAGCTTCGGGACTAGCGTCGCCAATGAGCAGTTCTTC; V: TRBV3-1; J: TRBJ2-1; D: TRBD2; size: .
CDR3: CSATFRDRLGEQYF; DNA: TGCAGTGCTACGTTCAGGGACAGGTTGGGGGAGCAGTACTTC; V: TRBV20-1; J: TRBJ2-7; D: TRBD1; size: .
CDR3: CASSLGEGAVAEAFF; DNA: TGTGCCAGCAGCTTGGGTGAGGGTGCGGTCGCTGAAGCTTTCTTT; V: TRBV5-5; J: TRBJ1-1; D: .; size: few
CDR3: CASSFRQGASLNTEAFF; DNA: TGTGCCAGCAGTTTTCGGCAGGGGGCGAGTCTGAACACTGAAGCTTTCTTT; V: TRBV12-3/TRBV12-4; J: TRBJ1-1; D: TRBD1; size: many
CDR3: CASSLALGESVDTQYF; DNA: TGCGCCAGCAGCTTGGCCCTAGGGGAGTCTGTTGATACGCAGTATTTT; V: TRBV5-1; J: TRBJ2-3; D: .; size: .
CDR3: CASKLQGAQETQYF; DNA: TGCGCCAGCAAGCTGCAGGGCGCTCAAGAGACCCAGTACTTC; V: TRBV5-1; J: TRBJ2-5; D: .; size: few
CDR3: CASSFSLGDYEQYF; DNA: TGTGCCAGCAGTTTTTCCCTGGGAGACTACGAGCAGTACTTC; V: TRBV12-3/TRBV12-4; J: TRBJ2-7; D: .; size: .
CDR3: CASSLSLNEQFF; DNA: TGTGCCAGCAGTTTAAGCCTCAATGAGCAGTTCTTC; V: TRBV28; J: TRBJ2-1; D: .; size: few
CDR3: CASSGTGGYGYTF; DNA: TGTGCCAGCAGCGGGACAGGGGGCTATGGCTACACCTTC; V: TRBV25-1; J: TRBJ1-2; D: TRBD1; size: many
CDR3: CASSPPSIGYGYTF; DNA: TGTGCCAGCTCACCACCATCCATCGGGTATGGCTACACCTTC; V: TRBV18; J: TRBJ1-2; D: .; size: few
CDR3: CASSSPGTAAGYTF; DNA: TGTGCCAGCAGCTCCCCTGGGACAGCAGCGGGCTACACCTTC; V: TRBV7-9; J: TRBJ1-2; D: TRBD1; size: many
CDR3: CASSPSGQTQYF; DNA: TGTGCCAGCAGCCCCTCCGGGCAGACCCAGTACTTC; V: TRBV5-5; J: TRBJ2-5; D: .; size: few
CDR3: CSVGTMNTEAFF; DNA: TGCAGCGTGGGGACTATGAACACTGAAGCTTTCTTT; V: TRBV29-1; J: TRBJ1-1; D: .; size: .
CDR3: CASSRLGTDPDGRRNEQYF; DNA: TGTGCCAGCAGCCGCCTTGGGACAGATCCTGACGGTCGTAGAAACGAGCAGTACTTC; V: TRBV7-9; J: TRBJ2-7; D: TRBD1; size: .
CDR3: CSIKDRKTYGYTF; DNA: TGCAGTATTAAGGACAGGAAGACCTATGGCTACACCTTC; V: TRBV20-1; J: TRBJ1-2; D: TRBD1; size: many
CDR3: CASSLNPLGGYTF; DNA: TGTGCCAGCAGCCTCAATCCTCTGGGTGGCTACACCTTC; V: TRBV7-2; J: TRBJ1-2; D: .; size: .
CDR3: CASSPLGLGAKDTQYF; DNA: TGTGCCAGCAGCCCTTTGGGACTAGGAGCGAAAGATACGCAGTATTTT; V: TRBV7-9; J: TRBJ2-3; D: TRBD2; size: .
CDR3: CASSPPLAENTGELFF; DNA: TGTGCCAGCTCACCACCACTAGCGGAAAACACCGGGGAGCTGTTTTTT; V: TRBV18; J: TRBJ2-2; D: TRBD2; size: many
CDR3: CASSQVQCHSNEQFF; DNA: TGCGCCAGCAGTCAAGTCCAGTGCCATTCCAATGAGCAGTTCTTC; V: TRBV23-1; J: TRBJ2-1; D: .; size: few
CDR3: CASSGWTSINQPQHF; DNA: TGTGCCAGCAGTGGGTGGACAAGTATTAATCAGCCCCAGCATTTT; V: TRBV6-1; J: TRBJ1-5; D: .; size: few
CDR3: CSVIRNTEAFF; DNA: TGCAGCGTGATCAGGAACACTGAAGCTTTCTTT; V: TRBV29-1; J: TRBJ1-1; D: .; size: many
CDR3: CASSLLQVAGELFF; DNA: TGTGCCAGCAGCCTATTACAAGTAGCCGGGGAGCTGTTTTTT; V: TRBV3-1; J: TRBJ2-2; D: .; size: many
CDR3: CASSAGSLIGTEAFF; DNA: TGTGCCAGCAGCGCGGGGAGTTTAATCGGCACTGAAGCTTTCTTT; V: TRBV9; J: TRBJ1-1; D: .; size: .
CDR3: CASIPYPGDAQETQYF; DNA: TGTGCCAGCATTCCATACCCAGGCGACGCACAAGAGACCCAGTACTTC; V: TRBV25-1; J: TRBJ2-5; D: .; size: .
CDR3: CASSGVVGSGDYGYTF; DNA: TGTGCCAGCAGCGGAGTGGTGGGGTCGGGTGACTATGGCTACACCTTC; V: TRBV7-2; J: TRBJ1-2; D: .; size: many
CDR3: CASSGRGVSTDTQYF; DNA: TGTGCCAGCAGTGGACGGGGGGTTAGCACAGATACGCAGTATTTT; V: TRBV6-5; J: TRBJ2-3; D: TRBD2; size: .
CDR3: CASSLGGQGTTEAFF; DNA: TGTGCCAGCAGCTTAGGGGGACAGGGGACCACTGAAGCTTTCTTT; V: TRBV7-9; J: TRBJ1-1; D: TRBD1; size: few
CDR3: CASSAITDTQYF; DNA: TGTGCCAGCAGCGCTATAACAGATACGCAGTATTTT; V: TRBV9; J: TRBJ2-3; D: .; size: many
CDR3: CASRPGTGTNYGYTF; DNA: TGTGCCAGTCGACCAGGGACAGGGACAAACTATGGCTACACCTTC; V: TRBV19; J: TRBJ1-2; D: TRBD1; size: many
CDR3: CASSREGAANEKLFF; DNA: TGTGCCAGCAGCCGAGAGGGGGCGGCAAATGAAAAACTGTTTTTT; V: TRBV11-1; J: TRBJ1-4; D: TRBD1; size: .
CDR3: CASRPVPGRQNTGELFF; DNA: TGCGCCAGCAGACCCGTCCCGGGGCGACAGAACACCGGGGAGCTGTTTTTT; V: TRBV10-2; J: TRBJ2-2; D: .; size: many
CDR3: CASSESWGNEQFF; DNA: TGTGCCAGCAGTGAGTCGTGGGGGAATGAGCAGTTCTTC; V: TRBV6-1; J: TRBJ2-1; D: .; size: many
CDR3: CASRPHTNEKLFF; DNA: TGTGCCAGCAGACCCCATACTAATGAAAAACTGTTTTTT; V: TRBV27; J: TRBJ1-4; D: .; size: .